The entry that follows covers one TCR beta chain sequence. This entry is derived from a study of blood T cell dynamics during melanoma immunotherapy. Turning to the study itself: Patients with metastatic melanoma got pembrolizumab or nivolumab-ipilimumab as first-line care.

Time point here: week 3, after first cycle of checkpoint inhibitor. Sampling occurred pretreatment (T0) and at week 3 (W3), after cycle one of checkpoint blockade. No patient had earlier systemic cancer treatment, concurrent immunosuppressants, or another active cancer. Each bulk PBMC sample had about 350 ng DNA loaded. Clones were sequenced by immunoSEQ multiplex PCR, and TCRdb holds only the in-frame ones, with some missing. The table shows approximately 28,000 clones, with roughly 88% occurring only once. This clonotype was obtained from a human donor with melanoma. This material consisted of blood, taken from a patient treated with checkpoint blockade.

The DNA for the CDR3 is TGTGCCAGCAGCTCCCTTCTCAGGAACACTGAAGCTTTCTTT. This encodes CASSSLLRNTEAFF. This chain connects TRBV5-8 to TRBJ1-1; D not certain. The CDR3 is 14 residues long. Looked up from germline, CDR1 is SGHTS and CDR2 is YDEGEE. Between the trimmed V and J ends, which lost 3 bases and 1 base, there was a span of 10 bases.